This TCR beta chain was identified during a study of T cells in Graves' hyperthyroidism and ophthalmopathy. From RNA transcripts, TCR beta CDR3 regions were amplified. HTBI primers were employed in a first-round RT-PCR of the TCR CDR3. TCRdb processed the multiplex PCR reads anew with MiXCR; each CDR3 protein has one entry. The sample has 450,000 to 550,000 distinct CDR3 sequences, less than 25% seen once. Sequenced input: blood. The sequence derives from a woman aged 30 to 39 with Graves' ophthalmopathy.

The CDR3 sequence: CATDSMESWGNTEAFF. The CDR3 DNA is TGTGCCACCGATTCAATGGAAAGCTGGGGGAACACTGAAGCTTTCTTT. The V gene is TRBV15, the J gene TRBJ1-1, with D hard to call. CDR1 is LNHNV, CDR2 YYDKDF, per germline (reference sequence). This CDR3 is 16 amino acids long. The germline V and J ends were trimmed by 8 bases and 1 base, with 20 bases remaining between them.